This T cell receptor beta chain was recorded in a study of somatic mutations in cytotoxic T cells in rheumatoid arthritis. Study findings and constraints: Relative to age-matched healthy controls, rheumatoid arthritis patients did not differ significantly in CD8+ T-cell clonality.

Once isolated by positive magnetic bead selection, the CD4+ and CD8+ cells had their purity checked by flow cytometry. The CDR3 totals 14 residues. Trimming shortened V by 3 bases and J by 7 bases, and 10 bases separated the two germline ends. Germline CDR1 MGHDK, CDR2 SYGVNS. This clone was seen once. Its antigen is unknown. Only in-frame clones appear in the TCRdb table, and some are missing; sequencing was by immunoSEQ multiplex PCR. Seen here are 15,000 to 20,000 clones, roughly 78% observed once, and the top ten hold over 15%. Sample: CD8+ T cells sorted from blood. The chain employs TRBV25-1 and TRBJ1-6; no firm D call. The sequence was obtained from a woman aged 50 to 65 with rheumatoid arthritis. CDR3 loop: CASSDEVGNSPLHF. CDR3 in DNA: TGTGCCAGCAGTGATGAGGTTGGCAATTCACCCCTCCACTTT.